This T cell receptor beta chain came from a study of blood T cell repertoires in COVID-19. Overall study context: Material from acute and convalescent COVID-19 was sourced from the United States, Italy and Spain. PBMCs, B-cell-depleted T cells, or T cells provided the cDNA or gDNA that made up the material.

This CDR3 contains 17 residues. Germline CDR1 SGHNT, CDR2 YYREEE (reference sequence). Trimming left V 3 bases short and J 4 bases short, with 20 bases between. Study processing details: Amplified reference gene primers provided the basis for estimating nucleated cell counts. This table comes from immunoSEQ multiplex PCR, and its TCRdb copy is limited to in-frame clones, with some not included. That table furnishes V, J and clone size, whereas the DNA furnished D and trimming. The profile shows 350,000 or so clones, 90% of them singletons. The specimen sequenced was peripheral blood. The source of this sequence is a man aged 18 to 29 with active or convalescent COVID-19. V is TRBV5-4 and J is TRBJ2-1; tentative D call: TRBD2 (7 bases). Here the CDR3 reads CASSSLLAEGGYNEQFF. In DNA form, the CDR3 reads TGTGCCAGCAGCTCGTTATTAGCGGAGGGGGGGTACAATGAGCAGTTCTTC.